The clone carrying this TCR beta chain was seen more than once but under ten times. The V gene lost 7 bases and the J gene lost 2 bases, with 9 bases spanning the gap. Germline-derived CDR1 and CDR2 are MNHEY and SMNVEV (reference sequence). The CDR3 is made up of 14 amino acids. Data came from immunoSEQ multiplex PCR; TCRdb stores just in-frame clones and leaves some out. The data hold nearly 1,000,000 clones, with about three quarters observed a single time. The sample originates from a study of shared clonotypes between healthy human individuals. The TCR sequence derives from a young man in good health. The chain uses TRBV27 and TRBJ1-6; D gene unclear. Sample: memory CD4+ T cells sorted from blood. Regarding subset: CD45RA-negative fraction. This CDR3 is CASTRLTYNSPLHF. For the CDR3, the DNA is TGTGCCAGCACTCGACTTACCTATAATTCACCCCTCCACTTT.